This T cell receptor (beta chain) was identified in a study of blood T cell repertoires in COVID-19. This CDR3 is 17 amino acids long. V lost 3 bases to trimming and J lost 2 bases; unmatched junction nucleotides: 7. Per the germline V gene, CDR1 is SGDLS and CDR2 is YYNGEE. The data were produced by immunoSEQ multiplex PCR, yet TCRdb's version contains in-frame clones alone and is incomplete. The data show 150,000 to 200,000 clones, with 88% seen just once and 6.5% to 8% held by the top ten. The sample consisted of PBMCs or T cells enriched from blood (not recorded which). This sequence joins TRBV9 and TRBJ2-5, with 13 bases matching TRBD2. This TCR came from a woman aged 50 to 65 who had recovered from COVID-19. CDR3 loop: CASSAGLAGVLQETQYF. CDR3 nucleotide sequence: TGTGCCAGCAGCGCCGGACTAGCGGGGGTCCTTCAAGAGACCCAGTACTTC.